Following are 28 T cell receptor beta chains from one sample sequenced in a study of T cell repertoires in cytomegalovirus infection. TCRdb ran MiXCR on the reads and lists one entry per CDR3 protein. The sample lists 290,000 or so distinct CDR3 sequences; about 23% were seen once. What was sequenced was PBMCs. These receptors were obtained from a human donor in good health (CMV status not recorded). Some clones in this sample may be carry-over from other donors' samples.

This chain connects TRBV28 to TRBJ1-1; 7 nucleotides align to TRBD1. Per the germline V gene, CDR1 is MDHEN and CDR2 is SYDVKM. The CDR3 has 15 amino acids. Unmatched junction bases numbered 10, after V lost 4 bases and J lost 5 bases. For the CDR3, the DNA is TGTGCCAGCAGTTCCCCCGACAGGGCATGGACTGAAGCTTTCTTT. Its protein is CASSSPDRAWTEAFF.

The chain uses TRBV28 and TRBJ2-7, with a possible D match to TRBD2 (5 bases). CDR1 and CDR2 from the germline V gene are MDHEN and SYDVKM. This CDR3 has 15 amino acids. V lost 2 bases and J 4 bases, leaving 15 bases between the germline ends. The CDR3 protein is CASSLKVGVRYEQYF. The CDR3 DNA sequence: TGTGCCAGCAGTTTAAAGGTGGGAGTCAGGTACGAGCAGTACTTC.

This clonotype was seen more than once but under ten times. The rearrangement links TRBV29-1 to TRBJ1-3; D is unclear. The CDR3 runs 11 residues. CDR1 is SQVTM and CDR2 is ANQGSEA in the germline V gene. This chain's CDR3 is CAFGKGNTIYF. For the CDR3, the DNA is TGCGCCTTTGGAAAAGGAAACACCATATATTTT.

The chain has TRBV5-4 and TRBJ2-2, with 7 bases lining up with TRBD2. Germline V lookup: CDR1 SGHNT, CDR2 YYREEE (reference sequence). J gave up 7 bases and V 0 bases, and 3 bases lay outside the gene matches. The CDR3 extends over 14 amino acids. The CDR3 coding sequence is TGTGCCAGCAGCTTGGAGGCGGGAGTCGGGGAGCTGTTTTTT. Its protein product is CASSLEAGVGELFF.

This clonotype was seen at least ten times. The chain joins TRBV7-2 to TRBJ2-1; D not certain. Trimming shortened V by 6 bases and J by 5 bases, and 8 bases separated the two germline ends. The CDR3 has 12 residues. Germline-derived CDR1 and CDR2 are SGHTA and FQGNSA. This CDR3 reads CASSGVHNEQFF. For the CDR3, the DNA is TGTGCCAGCAGTGGGGTGCACAATGAGCAGTTCTTC.

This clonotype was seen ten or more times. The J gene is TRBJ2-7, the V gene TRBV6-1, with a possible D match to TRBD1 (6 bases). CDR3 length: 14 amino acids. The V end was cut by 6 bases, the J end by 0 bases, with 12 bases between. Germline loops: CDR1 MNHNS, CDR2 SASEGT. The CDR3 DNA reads TGTGCCAGCAGCTTTGGACAGAGCTCCTACGAGCAGTACTTC. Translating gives CASSFGQSSYEQYF.

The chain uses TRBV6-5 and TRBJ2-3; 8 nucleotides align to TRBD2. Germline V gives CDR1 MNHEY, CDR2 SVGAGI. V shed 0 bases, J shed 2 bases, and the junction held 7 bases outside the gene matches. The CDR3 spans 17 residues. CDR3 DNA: TGTGCCAGCAGTTACTCGACGGGGGGGCCGGTCACAGATACGCAGTATTTT. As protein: CASSYSTGGPVTDTQYF.

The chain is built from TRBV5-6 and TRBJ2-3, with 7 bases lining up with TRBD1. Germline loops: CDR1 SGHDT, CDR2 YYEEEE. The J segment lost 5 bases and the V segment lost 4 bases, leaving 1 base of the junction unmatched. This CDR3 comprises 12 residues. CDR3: CASSRGRDTQYF. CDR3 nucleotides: TGTGCCAGCAGCAGGGGGCGAGATACGCAGTATTTT.

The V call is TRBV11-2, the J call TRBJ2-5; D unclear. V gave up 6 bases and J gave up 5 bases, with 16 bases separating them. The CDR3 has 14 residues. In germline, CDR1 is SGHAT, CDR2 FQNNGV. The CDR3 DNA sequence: TGTGCCAGCAGTTCGGATCCATCCGGGGAGACCCAGTACTTC. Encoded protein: CASSSDPSGETQYF.

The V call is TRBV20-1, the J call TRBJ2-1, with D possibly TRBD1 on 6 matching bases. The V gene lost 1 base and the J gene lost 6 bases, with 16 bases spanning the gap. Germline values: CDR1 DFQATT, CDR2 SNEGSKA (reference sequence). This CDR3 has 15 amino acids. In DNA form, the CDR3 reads TGCAGTGCTAGAGTAGGACAGTCCCTATCCAATGAGCAGTTCTTC. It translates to CSARVGQSLSNEQFF.

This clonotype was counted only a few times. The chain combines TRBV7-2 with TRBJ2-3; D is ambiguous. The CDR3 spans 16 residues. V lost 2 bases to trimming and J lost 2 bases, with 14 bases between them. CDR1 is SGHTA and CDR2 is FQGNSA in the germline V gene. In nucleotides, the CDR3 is TGTGCCAGCAGCTTACAGCGCAGTCCCCCCACAGATACGCAGTATTTT. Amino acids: CASSLQRSPPTDTQYF.

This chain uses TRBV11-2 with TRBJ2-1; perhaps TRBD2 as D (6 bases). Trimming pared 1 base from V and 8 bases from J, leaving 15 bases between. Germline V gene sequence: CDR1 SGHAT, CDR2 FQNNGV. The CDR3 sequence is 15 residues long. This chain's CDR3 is CASSLGTSGVHEQFF. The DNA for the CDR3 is TGTGCCAGCAGCTTAGGGACGTCGGGAGTCCATGAGCAGTTCTTC.

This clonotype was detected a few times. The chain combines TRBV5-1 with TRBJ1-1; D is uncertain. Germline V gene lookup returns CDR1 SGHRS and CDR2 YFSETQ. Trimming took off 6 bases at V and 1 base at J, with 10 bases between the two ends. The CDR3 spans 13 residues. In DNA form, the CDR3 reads TGCGCCAGCAAGGCCCGGGAGAACACTGAAGCTTTCTTT. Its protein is CASKARENTEAFF.

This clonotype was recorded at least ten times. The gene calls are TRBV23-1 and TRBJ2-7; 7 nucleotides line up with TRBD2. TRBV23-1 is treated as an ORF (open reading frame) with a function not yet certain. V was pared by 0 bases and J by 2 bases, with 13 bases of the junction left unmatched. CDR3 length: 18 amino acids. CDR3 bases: TGCGCCAGCAGTCAATCGAGGTGGGAGGGCAGGCATACCTACGAGCAGTACTTC. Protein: CASSQSRWEGRHTYEQYF.

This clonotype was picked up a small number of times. CDR3 coding DNA: TGTGCCAGCAGCTTAAGTATAACCCAGCCCCAGCATTTT. Protein product: CASSLSITQPQHF. The J gene is TRBJ1-5, the V gene TRBV5-5; no clear D. V was trimmed by 2 bases and J by 7 bases, leaving 10 bases between them. CDR3 length: 13 amino acids. CDR1 is SGHKS and CDR2 is YYEKEE in the germline V gene (reference sequence).

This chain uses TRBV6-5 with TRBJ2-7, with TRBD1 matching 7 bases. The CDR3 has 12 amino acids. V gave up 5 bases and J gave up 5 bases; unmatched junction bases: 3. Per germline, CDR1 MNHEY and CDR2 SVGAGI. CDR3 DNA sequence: TGTGCCAGCAGTAACACAGGGGACGAGCAGTACTTC. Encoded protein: CASSNTGDEQYF.

DNA for the CDR3: TGCAGCGTTAACAGGGGATACGAGCAGTACTTC. This codes for CSVNRGYEQYF. The rearrangement uses TRBV29-1 and TRBJ2-7; TRBD1 matches at 7 bases. J lost 4 bases, V lost 5 bases, and 2 bases had no gene match. The germline gives CDR1 SQVTM, CDR2 ANQGSEA. The CDR3 sequence is 11 residues long.

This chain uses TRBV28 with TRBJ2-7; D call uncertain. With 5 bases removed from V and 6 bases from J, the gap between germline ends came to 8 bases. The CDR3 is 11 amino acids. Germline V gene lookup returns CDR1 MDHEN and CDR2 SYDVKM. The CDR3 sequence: CASSRPSEQYF. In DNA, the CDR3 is TGTGCCAGCAGTCGCCCGAGCGAGCAGTACTTC.

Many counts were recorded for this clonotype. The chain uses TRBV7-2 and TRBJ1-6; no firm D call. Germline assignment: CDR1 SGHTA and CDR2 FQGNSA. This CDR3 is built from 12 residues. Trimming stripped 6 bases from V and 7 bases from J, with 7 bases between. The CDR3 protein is CASRLVNSPLHF. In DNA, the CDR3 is TGTGCCAGCAGACTCGTGAATTCACCCCTCCACTTT.

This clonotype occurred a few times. The CDR3 bases are TGCGCCAGCAGCTTGGGTTCCGAGTACAATGAGCAGTTCTTC. Encoded protein: CASSLGSEYNEQFF. V gene TRBV5-1 combines with J gene TRBJ2-1; D call uncertain. The CDR3 is 14 residues long. CDR1 is SGHRS and CDR2 is YFSETQ in the germline V gene. Between the trimmed V and J ends, which lost 0 bases and 4 bases, there was a span of 8 bases.

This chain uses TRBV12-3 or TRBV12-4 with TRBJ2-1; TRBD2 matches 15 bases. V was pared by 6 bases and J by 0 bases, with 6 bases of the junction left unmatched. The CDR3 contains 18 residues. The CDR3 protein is CASSFPGLAGGSYNEQFF. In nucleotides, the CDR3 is TGTGCCAGCAGCTTCCCGGGACTAGCGGGAGGCTCCTACAATGAGCAGTTCTTC.

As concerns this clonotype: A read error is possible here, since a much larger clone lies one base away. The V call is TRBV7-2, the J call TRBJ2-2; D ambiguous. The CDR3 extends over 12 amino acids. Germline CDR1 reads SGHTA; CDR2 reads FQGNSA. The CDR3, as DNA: TGTGCCAGGAGCTTATACGGCGGGGAGCTGTTTTTT. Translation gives CARSLYGGELFF.

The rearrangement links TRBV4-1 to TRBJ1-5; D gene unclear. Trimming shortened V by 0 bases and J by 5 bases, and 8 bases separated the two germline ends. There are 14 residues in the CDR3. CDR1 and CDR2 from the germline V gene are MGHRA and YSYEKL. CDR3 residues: CASSQDHGYQPQHF. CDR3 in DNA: TGCGCCAGCAGCCAAGATCACGGTTATCAGCCCCAGCATTTT.

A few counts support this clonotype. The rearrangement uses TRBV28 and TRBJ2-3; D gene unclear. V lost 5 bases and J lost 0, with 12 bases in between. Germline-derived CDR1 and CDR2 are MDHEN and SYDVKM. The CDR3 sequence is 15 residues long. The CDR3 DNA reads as TGTGCCAGCAGTCCTCAGGATGGTAGCACAGATACGCAGTATTTT. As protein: CASSPQDGSTDTQYF.

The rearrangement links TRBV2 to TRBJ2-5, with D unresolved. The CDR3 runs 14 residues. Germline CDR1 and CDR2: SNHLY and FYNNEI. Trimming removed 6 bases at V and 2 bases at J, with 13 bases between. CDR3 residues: CASSPSSRQETQYF. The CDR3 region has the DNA TGTGCCAGCAGCCCATCAAGCAGGCAAGAGACCCAGTACTTC. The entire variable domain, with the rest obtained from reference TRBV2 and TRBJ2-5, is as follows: EPEVTQTPSHQVTQMGQEVILRCVPISNHLYFYWYRQILGQKVEFLVSFYNNEISEKSEIFDDQFSVERPDGSNFTLKIRSTKLEDSAMYFCASSPSSRQETQYFGPGTRLLVL.

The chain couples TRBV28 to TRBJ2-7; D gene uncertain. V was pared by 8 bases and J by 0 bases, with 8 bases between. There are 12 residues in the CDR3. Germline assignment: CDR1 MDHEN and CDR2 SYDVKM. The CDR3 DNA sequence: TGTGCCAGCTGTTCCAGCTCCTACGAGCAGTACGTC. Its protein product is CASCSSSYEQYV.

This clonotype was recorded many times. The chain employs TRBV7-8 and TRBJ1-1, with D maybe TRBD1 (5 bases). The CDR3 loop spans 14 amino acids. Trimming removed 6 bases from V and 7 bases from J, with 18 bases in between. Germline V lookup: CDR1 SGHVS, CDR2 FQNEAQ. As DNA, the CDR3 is TGTGCCAGCAGGACCTTGGGGACCGCGGGTGAAGCTTTCTTT. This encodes CASRTLGTAGEAFF.

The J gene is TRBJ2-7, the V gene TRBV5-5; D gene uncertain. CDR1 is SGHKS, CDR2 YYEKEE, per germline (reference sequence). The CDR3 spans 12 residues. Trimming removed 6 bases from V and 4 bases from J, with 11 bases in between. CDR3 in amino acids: CASNPRPYEQYF. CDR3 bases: TGTGCCAGCAACCCTCGGCCGTACGAGCAGTACTTC.